One sample yielded the 11 T cell receptor beta chains listed below, sequenced in a study of shared clonotypes between healthy human individuals. The table came from immunoSEQ multiplex PCR; TCRdb's copy has only in-frame clones and leaves some out. The table records some 1.5 million clones, about 98% of them present only once. Material: naive CD4+ T cells sorted from blood. Described subset: CD45RA+ positively selected. These receptors were obtained from a man aged 30-40 years in good health.

This clone has only one observation. V is TRBV6-5 and J is TRBJ1-2; possibly TRBD1 for D (5 bases). The CDR3 consists of 15 residues. V was pared by 5 bases and J by 5 bases, with 18 bases between. Germline CDR1 and CDR2: MNHEY and SVGAGI. Written as DNA, the CDR3 is TGTGCCAGCAGTCCGGGACTGGCAAGCACTTATGGCTACACCTTC. Residues: CASSPGLASTYGYTF.

The V and J genes are TRBV9 and TRBJ2-7; 7 bases align to TRBD2. Germline V gives CDR1 SGDLS, CDR2 YYNGEE. This CDR3 has 16 amino acids. V shed 0 bases, J shed 7 bases, and the junction held 13 bases outside the gene matches. The CDR3 DNA follows: TGTGCCAGCAGCGTAGGGGAGGGAGGCCTTTGGGGGGAGCAGTACTTC. It yields the protein CASSVGEGGLWGEQYF.

This chain connects TRBV4-2 to TRBJ1-4; possible D gene TRBD1, 5 bases. V was cut by 10 bases and J by 4 bases, with 13 bases left in between. This CDR3 spans 13 amino acids. Germline CDR1 is LGHNA and CDR2 is YNFKEQ. The CDR3 reads CATRGELNEKLFF. The CDR3 DNA is TGTGCCACTAGGGGTGAGCTTAATGAAAAACTGTTTTTT.

On this clone: The same CDR3 is also encoded by other DNA sequences in this sample. This chain joins TRBV7-2 and TRBJ1-5, with D uncertain. Trimming removed 3 bases at V and 6 bases at J, with 9 bases between. Germline CDR1 is SGHTA and CDR2 is FQGNSA. CDR3 size: 13 residues. The CDR3 sequence is CASSLSEVQPQHF. The CDR3 bases are TGTGCCAGCAGCTTGAGTGAGGTTCAGCCCCAGCATTTT.

V gene TRBV2 combines with J gene TRBJ1-1; D unclear. CDR1 is SNHLY, CDR2 FYNNEI, per germline. V dropped 8 bases and J dropped 4 bases, with 17 bases sitting between them. The CDR3 is made up of 14 amino acids. CDR3 loop: CASEEDAESTEAFF. The CDR3 DNA is TGTGCCAGCGAGGAAGACGCGGAGAGCACTGAAGCTTTCTTT. Using reference TRBV2 and TRBJ1-1 for the parts outside the CDR3, the full variable domain is EPEVTQTPSHQVTQMGQEVILRCVPISNHLYFYWYRQILGQKVEFLVSFYNNEISEKSEIFDDQFSVERPDGSNFTLKIRSTKLEDSAMYFCASEEDAESTEAFFGQGTRLTVV.

The chain couples TRBV11-2 to TRBJ2-3; D gene uncertain. Trimming took off 5 bases at V and 1 base at J, with 10 bases between the two ends. The CDR3 has 14 residues. Germline CDR1 reads SGHAT; CDR2 reads FQNNGV. CDR3 protein: CASSRTRGTDTQYF. The CDR3 region has the DNA TGTGCCAGCAGCCGGACCCGGGGCACAGATACGCAGTATTTT.

The chain links TRBV5-1 to TRBJ2-7, with D unclear. CDR3 length equals 14 residues. CDR1 and CDR2 (germline): SGHRS, YFSETQ. V shed 4 bases and J shed 7 bases, with 18 bases lying between them. The DNA for the CDR3 is TGCGCCAGCAGCCCCCGTTCAGGCCTCATGGAGCAGTACTTC. Translating gives CASSPRSGLMEQYF.

CDR3 region: CASSEWANYGYTF. The DNA of the CDR3 is TGTGCCAGCAGTGAATGGGCGAACTATGGCTACACCTTC. The chain joins TRBV25-1 to TRBJ1-2, with D hard to call. CDR3 length equals 13 residues. V was shortened by 1 base and J by 2 bases, with 5 bases between the two germline ends. Per germline, CDR1 MGHDK and CDR2 SYGVNS.

The chain joins TRBV6-1 to TRBJ2-7; no firm D call. CDR1 MNHNS and CDR2 SASEGT come from the germline V gene. V lost 4 bases, J lost 6 bases, and 16 bases lay in between. The CDR3 runs to 14 residues. For the CDR3, the DNA is TGTGCCAGCAGTGCCGAACTGGTATTAGGCGAGCAGTACTTC. Residues: CASSAELVLGEQYF.

The chain uses TRBV28 and TRBJ2-7; D possibly corresponds to TRBD1 (5 bases). The ends were cut back, 5 bases at V and 7 bases at J, with 21 bases in the middle. The germline V gene encodes CDR1 MDHEN and CDR2 SYDVKM. The CDR3 loop spans 15 amino acids. The CDR3 loop is CASSPRAPGRREQYF. The CDR3 coding sequence is TGTGCCAGCAGTCCCCGGGCCCCAGGGCGGCGGGAGCAGTACTTC. Based on the CDR3 plus reference TRBV28 and TRBJ2-7, the full variable domain is DVKVTQSSRYLVKRTGEKVFLECVQDMDHENMFWYRQDPGLGLRLIYFSYDVKMKEKGDIPEGYSVSREKKERFSLILESASTNQTSMYLCASSPRAPGRREQYFGPGTRLTVT.

CDR3 nucleotides: TGTGCCAGTAGTATAGTTAGCGGGAGAGACACCGGGGAGCTGTTTTTT. This translates into CASSIVSGRDTGELFF. The V and J genes are TRBV19 and TRBJ2-2; 9 bases map to TRBD2. The germline CDR1 and CDR2 sequences are LNHDA and SQIVND (reference sequence). J was trimmed by 3 bases and V by 1 base; bases with no gene match: 3. The CDR3 is 16 residues long.